The 11 T cell receptor beta chains presented below share a single source sample, sequenced in a study of blood T cell repertoires in COVID-19. Data came from immunoSEQ multiplex PCR; TCRdb stores just in-frame clones and leaves some out. Of under 250,000 clones in the sample, approximately 85% were seen once. The sample consisted of peripheral blood. These receptors were taken from a woman aged 45 to 65 with active or convalescent COVID-19.

The gene calls are TRBV24-1 and TRBJ1-4; D ambiguous. CDR1 is KGHDR, CDR2 SFDVKD, per germline. Trimming took 4 bases from V and 4 from J, leaving 3 bases between them. This CDR3 has 12 amino acids. The DNA of the CDR3 is TGTGCCACCAGTGACCTTAATGAAAAACTGTTTTTT. Translation: CATSDLNEKLFF.

The chain carries TRBV15 and TRBJ1-5; unclear D gene. The CDR3 totals 15 residues. Deletions cut 0 bases from V and 6 bases from J, with 12 bases between. Per germline, CDR1 LNHNV and CDR2 YYDKDF (reference sequence). CDR3 region: CATSREGSRGQPQHF. CDR3 bases: TGTGCCACCAGCAGAGAGGGTTCGCGGGGTCAGCCCCAGCATTTT.

The chain recombines TRBV28 with TRBJ1-3, with D possibly being TRBD1 (5 bases). Trimming stripped 6 bases from V and 2 bases from J, with 17 bases between. The CDR3 consists of 16 residues. Looked up from germline, CDR1 is MDHEN and CDR2 is SYDVKM. The CDR3 DNA follows: TGTGCCAGCAGCCAAACAGGCGAAGGCGCTGGAAACACCATATATTTT. Protein: CASSQTGEGAGNTIYF.

CDR3 region: CASSPQRDSYEQYF. As DNA, the CDR3 is TGTGCCAGCTCACCCCAGCGGGACTCCTACGAGCAGTACTTC. V gene TRBV18 combines with J gene TRBJ2-7, with 7 positions matching TRBD2. The V and J ends lost 3 bases and 0 bases, in that order; junction bases with no gene match: 2. The CDR3 runs to 14 residues. Germline CDR1 reads KGHSH; CDR2 reads LQKENI.

The chain carries TRBV9 and TRBJ2-3; TRBD2 matches 7 bases. V lost 4 bases, J lost 2 bases, and 7 bases stayed unmatched. The germline CDR1 and CDR2 sequences are SGDLS and YYNGEE. The CDR3 length is 15 residues. CDR3 amino acids: CASSFASGHTDTQYF. The CDR3, as DNA: TGTGCCAGCAGCTTCGCTAGCGGCCACACAGATACGCAGTATTTT.

V is TRBV5-4 and J is TRBJ1-2, with D uncertain. The V gene's germline CDR1 is SGHNT and CDR2 YYREEE (reference sequence). Between the trimmed V and J ends, which lost 3 bases and 4 bases, there was a span of 13 bases. CDR3 size: 14 residues. The CDR3 bases are TGTGCCAGCAGCTCCGTCGGGGAGGTCTATGGCTACACCTTC. Translated: CASSSVGEVYGYTF.

This chain uses TRBV7-2 with TRBJ1-6; 7 nucleotides align to TRBD1. CDR3 size: 15 residues. V lost 5 bases and J lost 7; bases outside the gene matches: 8. The germline V gene has CDR1 SGHTA and CDR2 FQGNSA. CDR3 DNA: TGTGCCAGCAGCGGGGGACAGTTAAGGAATTCACCCCTCCACTTT. It codes for CASSGGQLRNSPLHF.

This clone came up once. This rearrangement joins TRBV6-6 to TRBJ1-1; tentative D call: TRBD1 (6 bases). The ends were cut back, 6 bases at V and 4 bases at J, with 9 bases in the middle. The length of the CDR3 is 12 residues. The V gene's germline CDR1 is MNHNY and CDR2 SVGAGI (reference sequence). This CDR3 reads CASRGGLTEAFF. CDR3 nucleotide sequence: TGTGCCAGCAGGGGGGGGCTCACTGAAGCTTTCTTT.

This clone was detected a few times. This chain connects TRBV29-1 to TRBJ1-6; D may be TRBD1 (6 bases). The CDR3 is 13 amino acids. The germline V and J ends were trimmed by 2 bases and 9 bases, with 11 bases remaining between them. CDR1 is SQVTM and CDR2 is ANQGSEA in the germline V gene. In DNA, the CDR3 is TGCAGCGTTGAAAACAGGGTTACTTCACCCCTCCACTTT. Protein sequence: CSVENRVTSPLHF.

This rearrangement joins TRBV7-6 to TRBJ2-2; D may be TRBD1 (6 bases). The CDR3 loop spans 14 amino acids. CDR1 and CDR2 from the germline V gene are SGHVS and FNYEAQ. V was trimmed by 5 bases and J by 5 bases, leaving 12 bases between them. CDR3 in DNA: TGTGCCAGCAGCCAAGGGGGTCCAACCGGGGAGCTGTTTTTT. It encodes CASSQGGPTGELFF. Using reference TRBV7-6 and TRBJ2-2 for the parts outside the CDR3, the full variable domain is GAGVSQSPRYKVTKRGQDVALRCDPISGHVSLYWYRQALGQGPEFLTYFNYEAQQDKSGLPNDRFSAERPEGSISTLTIQRTEQRDSAMYRCASSQGGPTGELFFGEGSRLTVL.

This clone came up a few times. V gene TRBV7-3 combines with J gene TRBJ2-1; 7 nucleotides line up with TRBD2. Trimming removed 3 bases from V and 6 bases from J; junction bases left unmatched: 8. The CDR3 loop spans 15 amino acids. Germline values: CDR1 SGHTA, CDR2 FQGTGA. DNA of the CDR3: TGTGCCAGCAGCTTGGGTGAAGGGAGGGGCAATGAGCAGTTCTTC. Protein: CASSLGEGRGNEQFF.